This passage covers 20 T cell receptor beta chains from one sample sequenced in a study of vaccination and CD4 T cells after COVID-19. Treatment meaning: roughly 10-day PBMC culture with coronavirus spike peptide pools or control peptides (ViraFEST assay). These receptors are not linked to any known antigen. Cultured CD4+ T-cell DNA underwent Oncomine TCR Beta short-read sequencing. TCRdb re-analysed the PCR reads in MiXCR, keeping a single row per CDR3 protein. The sample holds about 26,000 distinct CDR3 sequences, roughly 40% seen once. The sequenced material came from CD4+ T cells from blood, cultured in vitro. These receptors came from a human donor who had recovered from COVID-19.

Comments on this clonotype: Compared with germline, one end of the junction differs, possibly owing to a read error. The chain combines TRBV7-6 with TRBJ2-5; D is unresolved. This CDR3 is 18 amino acids long. Germline V gives CDR1 SGHVS, CDR2 FNYEAQ. The CDR3: CASSAEVGPISKGETQYF. CDR3 sequence (DNA): TGTGCTAGCAGCGCGGAAGTAGGTCCTATCTCTAAGGGAGAGACCCAGTACTTC.

The rearrangement links TRBV12-5 to TRBJ2-2; TRBD2 might be the D (6 bases). Deletions cut 5 bases from V and 0 bases from J, with 10 bases between. The CDR3 spans 15 residues. In germline, CDR1 is LGHNT, CDR2 FRNRAP. The DNA of the CDR3 is TGTGCTAGTGGTGCCCGGGGGTCGAACACCGGGGAGCTGTTTTTT. The encoded protein is CASGARGSNTGELFF.

This clonotype has a handful of counts. The CDR3 spells CASSARGSPQHF. In DNA, the CDR3 is TGTGCCAGCAGCGCCCGGGGCAGTCCCCAGCATTTT. The chain recombines TRBV7-2 with TRBJ1-5, with TRBD1 as a possible D gene (5 bases). Germline V gives CDR1 SGHTA, CDR2 FQGNSA. The CDR3 is 12 amino acids. The V end was cut by 5 bases, the J end by 10 bases, with 12 bases between.

This clonotype has just a few counts. The chain links TRBV20-1 to TRBJ1-1; 9 positions match TRBD1. CDR3 length: 14 amino acids. Germline values: CDR1 DFQATT, CDR2 SNEGSKA (reference sequence). The J segment lost 3 bases and the V segment lost 6 bases, leaving 8 bases of the junction unmatched. CDR3 in amino acids: CSAEDRGGDTEAFF. For the CDR3, the DNA is TGCAGTGCGGAGGACAGGGGAGGGGACACTGAAGCTTTCTTT.

This clonotype was counted only a few times. J is TRBJ1-2 and V is TRBV2; D not resolved. The CDR3 sequence is 15 residues long. With 7 bases removed from V and 5 bases from J, the gap between germline ends came to 20 bases. The germline CDR1 and CDR2 sequences are SNHLY and FYNNEI. As DNA, the CDR3 is TGTGCCAGCACTTTCAATCCAGCGGTCGGGTATGGCTACACCTTC. Amino acid sequence: CASTFNPAVGYGYTF.

V and J are TRBV29-1 and TRBJ2-1, with D possibly called TRBD1 or TRBD2 (5 bases each). Germline V CDR1 and CDR2: SQVTM, ANQGSEA. The V gene lost 4 bases and the J gene lost 4 bases, with 14 bases spanning the gap. The CDR3 totals 14 residues. The CDR3 is CSVGGRERYNEQFF. The CDR3 coding sequence is TGCAGCGTTGGGGGCAGGGAGAGGTACAATGAGCAGTTCTTC.

This sequence joins TRBV6-1 and TRBJ2-3, with D maybe TRBD1 (6 bases). The CDR3 loop spans 11 amino acids. Germline V gene sequence: CDR1 MNHNS, CDR2 SASEGT. V lost 9 bases to trimming and J lost 7 bases, with 11 bases between them. CDR3 loop: CASLQGHTQYF. The CDR3 DNA sequence: TGTGCCAGTTTACAGGGCCATACGCAGTATTTT.

The chain recombines TRBV4-1 with TRBJ1-6; D remains ambiguous. The CDR3 totals 17 residues. The germline V gene encodes CDR1 MGHRA and CDR2 YSYEKL. V lost 4 bases, J lost 7 bases, and 20 bases lay in between. The chain's CDR3 is CASSPLLRGLRNSPLHF. CDR3 DNA sequence: TGCGCCAGCAGCCCCCTTTTGAGAGGCCTAAGGAATTCACCCCTCCACTTT.

This chain uses TRBV20-1 with TRBJ2-1; D may be TRBD2 (6 bases). V lost 0 bases to trimming and J lost 2 bases, with 8 bases between them. Germline V lookup: CDR1 DFQATT, CDR2 SNEGSKA (reference sequence). This CDR3 contains 14 residues. The chain's CDR3 is CSARDPSAYNEQFF. Written as DNA, the CDR3 is TGCAGTGCTAGAGATCCTAGCGCCTACAATGAGCAGTTCTTC.

This clonotype was seen only a few times. This chain connects TRBV18 to TRBJ2-5, with unresolved D. V gave up 3 bases and J gave up 2 bases, with 4 bases separating them. The CDR3 is 12 residues long. The germline CDR1 and CDR2 sequences are KGHSH and LQKENI. The CDR3 nucleotides read TGTGCCAGCTCACCCGGTCAAGAGACCCAGTACTTC. Translating gives CASSPGQETQYF.

The chain is built from TRBV19 and TRBJ1-5, with TRBD1 matching over 7 bases. The V gene end was trimmed by 3 bases and the J gene end by 2 bases; junction bases not matched to a gene: 13. CDR3 length: 18 residues. Germline values: CDR1 LNHDA, CDR2 SQIVND (reference sequence). In DNA form, the CDR3 reads TGTGCCAGTAGTATCTCCCGACAGGGTAGGGATGGCAATCAGCCCCAGCATTTT. It translates to CASSISRQGRDGNQPQHF.

This clonotype was found a few times. The V and J genes are TRBV10-3 and TRBJ2-5, with a possible D match to TRBD1 (6 bases). The CDR3 is 14 amino acids. Per germline, CDR1 ENHRY and CDR2 SYGVKD. The V end lost 8 bases, the J end lost 5 bases, and 18 bases lay between the germline ends. CDR3 DNA sequence: TGTGCCATCGGCGGACAGCGAACGAAGGAGACCCAGTACTTC. Protein sequence: CAIGGQRTKETQYF.

The rearrangement uses TRBV28 and TRBJ1-1; 8 bases are a match to TRBD1. Germline V gene data show CDR1 as MDHEN and CDR2 as SYDVKM. Losses at the gene ends were 5 bases for V and 3 bases for J; bases not matched to a gene: 14. CDR3 length: 17 residues. CDR3 in DNA: TGTGCCAGCAGTCCTAGGACAGGGAAGGGGGGGCACACTGAAGCTTTCTTT. The encoded protein is CASSPRTGKGGHTEAFF.

V usage is TRBV6-5 and J usage is TRBJ2-7, with D possibly being TRBD1 (6 bases). CDR1 and CDR2 (germline): MNHEY, SVGAGI. V shed 2 bases and J shed 1 base, with 12 bases lying between them. CDR3 length: 15 residues. The CDR3 spells CASSYTGSKSYEQYF. Here the CDR3 DNA reads TGTGCCAGCAGTTACACAGGGAGTAAGTCCTACGAGCAGTACTTC.

The chain has TRBV7-2 and TRBJ2-7, with D maybe TRBD1 (6 bases). The CDR3 sequence is 15 residues long. Trimming removed 5 bases from V and 5 bases from J, with 19 bases in between. CDR1 is SGHTA and CDR2 is FQGNSA in the germline V gene. Here the CDR3 DNA reads TGTGCCAGCAGCCAGACCACCGCAGGGGCCGACGAGCAGTACTTC. It specifies CASSQTTAGADEQYF.

V is TRBV25-1 and J is TRBJ2-5; D is uncertain. The V end was cut by 1 base, the J end by 5 bases, with 5 bases between. This CDR3 has 12 amino acids. Per the germline V gene, CDR1 is MGHDK and CDR2 is SYGVNS. DNA for the CDR3: TGTGCCAGCAGTGAATCCTGGGAGACCCAGTACTTC. This sequence encodes CASSESWETQYF.

In its sample, this clonotype was seen a few times. The genes are TRBV27 and TRBJ2-1; 9 nucleotides agree with TRBD2. J was trimmed by 8 bases and V by 5 bases; bases with no gene match: 16. The germline V gene has CDR1 MNHEY and CDR2 SMNVEV (reference sequence). The CDR3 length is 17 residues. The CDR3 loop is CASSPVLERGARDEQFF. The CDR3 DNA reads as TGTGCCAGCAGTCCTGTACTAGAGCGGGGGGCCAGGGATGAGCAGTTCTTC.

The chain couples TRBV28 to TRBJ1-3, with 12 bases fitting TRBD1. Germline CDR1 MDHEN, CDR2 SYDVKM. V lost 3 bases, J lost 0 bases, and 3 bases stayed unmatched. This CDR3 comprises 17 residues. The CDR3 nucleotides read TGTGCCAGCAGTTTCGGGGGACAGGGGGCCTCTGGAAACACCATATATTTT. This encodes CASSFGGQGASGNTIYF.

The V call is TRBV20-1, the J call TRBJ1-6; the match to TRBD1 covers 7 bases. The germline gives CDR1 DFQATT, CDR2 SNEGSKA (reference sequence). CDR3 size: 12 residues. Trimming took 6 bases from V and 8 from J; bases not matched to a gene: 4. DNA of the CDR3: TGCAGTGCCCGGGACAGTTATTCACCCCTCCACTTT. This encodes CSARDSYSPLHF.

This clonotype occurred a few times. The V gene is TRBV20-1, the J gene TRBJ2-2; perhaps TRBD2 as D (6 bases). V was shortened by 6 bases and J by 4 bases, with 18 bases between the two germline ends. This CDR3 is 15 amino acids long. The germline V gene encodes CDR1 DFQATT and CDR2 SNEGSKA (reference sequence). The CDR3 spells CSAQTRGWGTGELFF. The CDR3 DNA sequence: TGCAGTGCCCAGACTAGAGGTTGGGGCACCGGGGAGCTGTTTTTT.